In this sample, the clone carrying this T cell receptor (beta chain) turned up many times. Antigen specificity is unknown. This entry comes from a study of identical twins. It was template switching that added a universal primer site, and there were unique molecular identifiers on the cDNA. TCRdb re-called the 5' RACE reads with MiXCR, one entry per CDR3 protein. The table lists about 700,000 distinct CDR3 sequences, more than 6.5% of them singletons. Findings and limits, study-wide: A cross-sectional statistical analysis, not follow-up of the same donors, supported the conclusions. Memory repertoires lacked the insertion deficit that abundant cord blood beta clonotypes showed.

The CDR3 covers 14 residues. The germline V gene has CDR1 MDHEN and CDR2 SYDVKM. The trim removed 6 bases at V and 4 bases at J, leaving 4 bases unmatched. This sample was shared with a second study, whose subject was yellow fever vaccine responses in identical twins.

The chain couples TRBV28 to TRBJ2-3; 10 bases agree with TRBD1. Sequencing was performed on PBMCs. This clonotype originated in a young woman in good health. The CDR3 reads CASRKTGGPDTQYF. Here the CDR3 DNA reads TGTGCCAGCAGAAAGACAGGGGGCCCAGATACGCAGTATTTT.